The 2 T cell receptor beta chains below come from one sample, sequenced in a study of T cell responses to AZD1222 COVID-19 vaccine. The table came from immunoSEQ multiplex PCR; TCRdb's copy has only in-frame clones and leaves some out. The table shows 100,000 or so clones, with 87% occurring only once. Here the sequenced sample was peripheral blood, taken 28 days after the second AZD1222 dose. Receptor source: an adult who received the AZD1222 COVID-19 vaccine.

The CDR3 is CATSEGPDDEQFF. Here the CDR3 DNA reads TGTGCCACCAGTGAAGGGCCAGACGATGAGCAGTTCTTC. The chain is built from TRBV24-1 and TRBJ2-1, with D unclear. Between the trimmed V and J ends, which lost 4 bases and 8 bases, there was a span of 11 bases. Germline lookup yields CDR1 KGHDR and CDR2 SFDVKD. There are 13 residues in the CDR3.

The V call is TRBV7-8, the J call TRBJ2-1, with D possibly matching TRBD2 (5 bases). V was clipped by 0 bases and J by 4 bases, with 10 bases between them. CDR1 and CDR2 (germline): SGHVS, FQNEAQ. CDR3 length equals 15 residues. This CDR3 reads CASSLASVGYNEQFF. The CDR3 DNA reads TGTGCCAGCAGCTTAGCTAGCGTCGGGTACAATGAGCAGTTCTTC.